The T cell receptor (beta chain) under discussion was sequenced for a study of blood T cell repertoires in COVID-19. Overall study context: Samples taken during acute and convalescent COVID-19 were collected in the United States, Italy and Spain. T cells, B-cell-depleted T cells, or PBMCs supplied cDNA or gDNA.

In the original processing: Counts of nucleated cells, estimated from reference gene primer amplification, were obtained. The protocol was immunoSEQ multiplex PCR, while the TCRdb copy is restricted to in-frame clones and leaves out a portion. V, J and clone size reflect that table, while D and trimming were determined from the DNA. The sample carries about 100,000 clones, around 88% recorded once. The germline CDR1 and CDR2 sequences are SSHAT and FNYEAQ (reference sequence). This CDR3 has 14 residues. This clone occurred a few times. Mismatch with germline at one junction end may stem from a read error.

The chain recombines TRBV7-7 with TRBJ1-6, with 7 nucleotides matching TRBD1. The sequence came from a human donor in a cohort sampled during active COVID-19. Sample: peripheral blood. The CDR3, as DNA: TGTGCTAGCAGCTTAGACAGGGTCGGCTCACCCCTCCACTTT. Translated: CASSLDRVGSPLHF. The full variable domain, rest sourced from reference TRBV7-7 and TRBJ1-6, is GAGVSQSPRYKVTKRGQDVTLRCDPISSHATLYWYQQALGQGPEFLTYFNYEAQPDKSGLPSDRFSAERPEGSISTLTIQRTEQRDSAMYRCASSLDRVGSPLHFGNGTRLTVT.